This T cell receptor beta chain was recovered during a study of cytomegalovirus exposure and HLA in healthy donors. General study points: Later analysis demonstrated an association between a missense DCLRE1C variant and TCR beta V- and J-gene trimming. Later, an analysis found that common viral pathogens appeared to be linked with several of the most significant clusters.

About this clone itself: Its antigen is not known.

PCR primers comprised 60 Vbeta and 13 Jbeta primers. The protocol was immunoSEQ multiplex PCR, while the TCRdb copy is restricted to in-frame clones and leaves out a portion. The repertoire holds under 90,000 clones, with around 82% as singletons. This CDR3 is 15 amino acids long. The V end was cut by 0 bases, the J end by 4 bases, with 11 bases between. The V gene's germline CDR1 is SGDLS and CDR2 YYNGEE. The TCR was taken from a man aged 40-50 years in good health and CMV-seronegative. The sequenced sample consisted of PBMCs. The chain carries TRBV9 and TRBJ1-5; D gene ambiguous. CDR3 amino acids: CASSVDGIINQPQHF. CDR3 coding DNA: TGTGCCAGCAGCGTAGACGGGATTATTAATCAGCCCCAGCATTTT.